This T cell receptor beta chain comes out of a study of T cells expressing NK-cell markers. Concerning this clonotype: Its matching antigen is unknown.

CDR1 is SGHVS and CDR2 is FQNEAQ in the germline V gene. The CDR3 is 13 amino acids. TCR beta cDNA was made by 5'RACE template switching with UMIs. TCRdb reanalyzed the 5' RACE reads, giving one entry per CDR3 protein sequence and no DNA. The listing records about 260,000 distinct CDR3 sequences. General study results and limits: In several donors, dominant CD3+CD56+NKG2C+ clones formed roughly 1.0-7.5% of CD8+ cells.

The origin of this receptor is a man between 18 and 35 years old in good health. Sequencing was carried out using blood T cells: a sorted CD56 or NKG2C T cell subset, CD4+ or CD8+ T cells, or bulk PBMC T cells (not recorded which). The chain couples TRBV7-8 to TRBJ2-1; TCRdb's D call of TRBD2 is untestable without DNA. This CDR3 reads CASSVVAGNEQFF.